A single sample is the source of the 21 T cell receptor beta chains below, sequenced in a study of vaccination and CD4 T cells after COVID-19. These receptors' targets are unknown. Sequenced with the Oncomine TCR Beta short-read assay was DNA taken from cultured CD4+ T cells. TCRdb passed the PCR reads through MiXCR, listing each CDR3 protein once. In the table there are 11,000 or so distinct CDR3 sequences, approximately 46% of which are singletons. As for treatment: roughly 10-day PBMC culture with coronavirus spike peptide pools or control peptides (ViraFEST assay). The material sequenced was CD4+ T cells from blood, cultured in vitro. These receptor sequences come from a human donor who had recovered from COVID-19.

The chain employs TRBV24-1 and TRBJ2-1; 7 nucleotides agree with TRBD2. The CDR3 contains 15 residues. Germline V gene sequence: CDR1 KGHDR, CDR2 SFDVKD. Germline trimming cut 4 bases from V and 7 bases from J; bases unmatched to any gene: 9. This chain's CDR3 is CATSDRGLTLNEQFF. DNA for the CDR3: TGTGCCACCAGTGACCGGGGACTAACCCTAAATGAGCAGTTCTTC.

In this sample, this clonotype turned up a few times. The chain recombines TRBV2 with TRBJ1-1, with TRBD1 as a possible D gene (6 bases). The CDR3 runs 14 residues. CDR1 and CDR2 from the germline V gene are SNHLY and FYNNEI. The CDR3 DNA is TGTGCAGGCTCCTCAGGGGAGTTGAACACTGAAGCTTTCTTT. This gives the protein CAGSSGELNTEAFF.

This clonotype is large by share. This chain connects TRBV6-2 or TRBV6-3 to TRBJ1-2; TRBD1 is a possible D gene (6 bases). V lost 6 bases and J lost 4, with 18 bases in between. Germline V gene data show CDR1 as MNHEY and CDR2 as SVGEGT. This CDR3 has 15 amino acids. Here the CDR3 reads CASRPTDRTAYGYTF. In DNA form, the CDR3 reads TGTGCCAGCAGACCAACCGACCGGACAGCCTATGGCTACACCTTC.

V gene TRBV21-1 combines with J gene TRBJ2-6. TRBV21-1 is assigned pseudogene status. The CDR3 loop spans 16 amino acids. CDR3 loop: CASRRAGSPGANVLTF. The CDR3 DNA reads as TGTGCCAGCAGACGAGCAGGGAGCCCTGGGGCCAACGTCCTGACTTTC.

This clonotype occurred a few times. V gene TRBV6-4 combines with J gene TRBJ1-5; TRBD1 aligns across 10 bases. The CDR3 covers 14 residues. Looked up from germline, CDR1 is MRHNA and CDR2 is SNTAGT. Losses at the gene ends were 5 bases for V and 4 bases for J; bases not matched to a gene: 2. DNA for the CDR3: TGTGCCAGCAGTCGGGACAGGGGTAATCAGCCCCAGCATTTT. Translating it yields CASSRDRGNQPQHF.

CDR3 residues: CASKTPGGLAGQRMFF. CDR3 sequence (DNA): TGTGCCAGTAAGACCCCGGGGGGACTAGCGGGACAGCGAATGTTCTTC. V usage is TRBV19 and J usage is TRBJ2-1, with 13 bases aligning to TRBD2. This CDR3 spans 16 amino acids. The germline gives CDR1 LNHDA, CDR2 SQIVND (reference sequence). V shed 7 bases, J shed 15 bases, and the junction held 18 bases outside the gene matches.

The chain couples TRBV6-1 to TRBJ2-7; D uncertain. V lost 11 bases and J lost 0, with 14 bases in between. This CDR3 region has 13 residues. CDR1 is MNHNS and CDR2 is SASEGT in the germline V gene. The CDR3 protein is CAARPESSYEQYF. CDR3 nucleotides: TGTGCCGCGCGACCAGAGAGCTCCTACGAGCAGTACTTC.

Only one count was recorded for this clonotype. This chain uses TRBV6-1 with TRBJ2-7; TRBD2 aligns across 8 bases. CDR1 and CDR2 from the germline V gene are MNHNS and SASEGT. V trimming: 4 bases; J trimming: 2 bases; junction bases outside the gene matches: 10. The length of the CDR3 is 16 residues. CDR3 sequence: CASSALKSGSPYEQYF. The CDR3 coding sequence is TGTGCCAGCAGTGCCCTCAAGAGCGGGAGCCCCTACGAGCAGTACTTC.

The V and J genes are TRBV5-6 and TRBJ1-2; D unclear. The V gene's germline CDR1 is SGHDT and CDR2 YYEEEE. Trimming took 0 bases from V and 8 from J, leaving 5 bases between them. This CDR3 has 11 amino acids. Here the CDR3 DNA reads TGTGCCAGCAGCTTGGGAATCGGCTACACCTTC. Amino acids: CASSLGIGYTF. The full variable domain, rest sourced from reference TRBV5-6 and TRBJ1-2, is DAGVTQSPTHLIKTRGQQVTLRCSPKSGHDTVSWYQQALGQGPQFIFQYYEEEERQRGNFPDRFSGHQFPNYSSELNVNALLLGDSALYLCASSLGIGYTFGSGTRLTVV.

The rearrangement joins TRBV2 to TRBJ2-3, with TRBD1 matching over 7 bases. Germline-derived CDR1 and CDR2 are SNHLY and FYNNEI. The CDR3 runs to 15 residues. J lost 2 bases, V lost 6 bases, and 8 bases had no gene match. CDR3 nucleotides: TGTGCCAGCAGAGTACAGGGGACCTTCACAGATACGCAGTATTTT. It is translated as CASRVQGTFTDTQYF.

This clonotype was found a few times. The chain couples TRBV20-1 to TRBJ1-2, with D perhaps matching TRBD1 (5 bases). The V end lost 2 bases, the J end lost 2 bases, and 15 bases lay between the germline ends. There are 15 residues in the CDR3. Germline CDR1 is DFQATT and CDR2 is SNEGSKA (reference sequence). CDR3 residues: CSARPGGGSNYGYTF. The CDR3, as DNA: TGCAGTGCTAGACCGGGGGGGGGTTCAAACTATGGCTACACCTTC.

The J gene is TRBJ2-5, the V gene TRBV25-1, with 10 bases aligning to TRBD2. CDR1 is MGHDK and CDR2 is SYGVNS in the germline V gene. The ends lost 1 base at V and 3 bases at J; junction bases unmatched: 2. The length of the CDR3 is 15 residues. Here the CDR3 reads CASSESGLAEETQYF. As DNA, the CDR3 is TGTGCCAGCAGTGAATCCGGACTAGCGGAAGAGACCCAGTACTTC.

V and J are TRBV27 and TRBJ2-1; D possibly corresponds to TRBD1 (6 bases). Trimming took 3 bases from V and 5 from J, leaving 14 bases between them. Germline loops: CDR1 MNHEY, CDR2 SMNVEV (reference sequence). This CDR3 is built from 15 residues. In nucleotides, the CDR3 is TGTGCCAGCAGTTTTAACGGCGGACAGCACAATGAGCAGTTCTTC. The encoded protein is CASSFNGGQHNEQFF.

This clonotype was detected a few times. CDR3 sequence reads: CASSSYTTVVNYGYTF. CDR3 nucleotide sequence: TGTGCCAGCAGCTCCTATACTACCGTCGTGAATTATGGCTACACCTTC. The chain recombines TRBV7-2 with TRBJ1-2, with no clear D. Trimming stripped 4 bases from V and 5 bases from J, with 20 bases between. Germline CDR1 reads SGHTA; CDR2 reads FQGNSA. This CDR3 spans 16 amino acids. The full variable domain, completed using reference TRBV7-2 and TRBJ1-2, is GAGVSQSPSNKVTEKGKDVELRCDPISGHTALYWYRQSLGQGLEFLIYFQGNSAPDKSGLPSDRFSAERTGGSVSTLTIQRTQQEDSAVYLCASSSYTTVVNYGYTFGSGTRLTVV.

This clonotype was detected only a few times. The genes are TRBV19 and TRBJ2-2; D may correspond to TRBD1 or TRBD2 (6 bases each). This CDR3 comprises 16 residues. Germline V gene lookup returns CDR1 LNHDA and CDR2 SQIVND (reference sequence). V was pared by 4 bases and J by 4 bases, with 16 bases between. CDR3 sequence: CASSNVGGMSTGELFF. The CDR3 DNA follows: TGTGCCAGTAGTAACGTAGGGGGGATGTCCACCGGGGAGCTGTTTTTT.

The rearrangement uses TRBV6-1 and TRBJ2-5; 7 bases agree with TRBD1. The CDR3 runs to 15 residues. Germline values: CDR1 MNHNS, CDR2 SASEGT. The junction had 9 bases not matched to a gene; V was cut back by 5 bases and J by 3 bases. CDR3 in DNA: TGTGCCAGCAGTCCCCGACAGGGTCAGAAAGAGACCCAGTACTTC. Translated: CASSPRQGQKETQYF.

This clonotype showed up just a few times. The rearrangement links TRBV20-1 to TRBJ2-2, with no clear D. The CDR3 runs 12 residues. V was shortened by 6 bases and J by 5 bases, with 10 bases between the two germline ends. CDR1 is DFQATT, CDR2 SNEGSKA, per germline (reference sequence). Here the CDR3 reads CSAPDLTGELFF. The CDR3 DNA reads as TGCAGTGCCCCTGACCTTACCGGGGAGCTGTTTTTT.

Notes on this clonotype: This clone may be a read error of a much larger clone one base away. The chain has TRBV20-1 and TRBJ2-3; D may be TRBD2 (6 bases). This CDR3 contains 15 residues. Trimming left V 6 bases short and J 5 bases short, with 21 bases between. CDR1 is DFQATT, CDR2 SNEGSKA, per germline (reference sequence). DNA of the CDR3: TGCAGTGCGCCATGGGCTAGCGTAAACATAGATACGCAGTATTTT. Its protein product is CSAPWASVNIDTQYF.

The rearrangement links TRBV30 to TRBJ2-4, with 7 bases lining up with TRBD1. CDR1 and CDR2 (germline): GTSNPN, SVGIG (reference sequence). Losses at the gene ends were 4 bases for V and 2 bases for J; bases not matched to a gene: 5. This CDR3 comprises 14 residues. CDR3 residues: CAWNIRGPKNIQYF. The CDR3 region has the DNA TGTGCCTGGAATATAAGGGGGCCCAAAAACATTCAGTACTTC.

The J gene is TRBJ1-3, the V gene TRBV7-2; TRBD1 is a possible D gene (5 bases). The V gene lost 5 bases and the J gene lost 0 bases, with 11 bases spanning the gap. CDR1 is SGHTA and CDR2 is FQGNSA in the germline V gene. The CDR3 extends over 15 amino acids. The CDR3 here is CASSTRQISGNTIYF. CDR3 nucleotides: TGTGCCAGCAGCACGCGACAGATCTCTGGAAACACCATATATTTT. Together with reference TRBV7-2 and TRBJ1-3, the CDR3 gives the full variable domain: GAGVSQSPSNKVTEKGKDVELRCDPISGHTALYWYRQSLGQGLEFLIYFQGNSAPDKSGLPSDRFSAERTGGSVSTLTIQRTQQEDSAVYLCASSTRQISGNTIYFGEGSWLTVV.

The chain is built from TRBV19 and TRBJ1-5, with TRBD1 matching over 9 bases. J lost 6 bases, V lost 5 bases, and 8 bases had no gene match. CDR1 is LNHDA, CDR2 SQIVND, per germline (reference sequence). The length of the CDR3 is 15 residues. CDR3 protein: CASSSPDRGFQPQHF. Written as DNA, the CDR3 is TGTGCCAGTAGTTCGCCCGACAGGGGGTTTCAGCCCCAGCATTTT. Variable domain in full (rest from reference TRBV19 and TRBJ1-5): DGGITQSPKYLFRKEGQNVTLSCEQNLNHDAMYWYRQDPGQGLRLIYYSQIVNDFQKGDIAEGYSVSREKKESFPLTVTSAQKNPTAFYLCASSSPDRGFQPQHFGDGTRLSIL.